The rows below give T cell receptor beta chains drawn from one sample of a study of blood T cells in healthy people across ages. TCRdb passed the 5' RACE reads through MiXCR, listing each CDR3 protein once. The data contain approximately 770,000 distinct CDR3 sequences, roughly 50% of them seen just once; the ten biggest clones take up roughly 22%. Sequenced: blood. The receptors were sampled from a man aged 30-40 years in good health. CDR3s include the opening cysteine and the closing phenylalanine or tryptophan. Fields, in order: clone size, D gene, J gene, V gene, CDR3 protein, CDR3 DNA. A D gene is named only where the DNA matches it firmly. Rows may omit the clone size; those that give it use once, few, many or a size class.

clone size: once; D gene: TRBD1; J gene: TRBJ1-5; V gene: TRBV20-1; CDR3 protein: CSAYNLQGAEDQPQHF; CDR3 DNA: TGCAGTGCTTATAACCTACAGGGGGCAGAGGATCAGCCCCAGCATTTT
clone size: -; D gene: TRBD1; J gene: TRBJ2-1; V gene: TRBV29-1; CDR3 protein: CSERTGGNEQFF; CDR3 DNA: TGCAGCGAGAGGACAGGTGGAAATGAGCAGTTCTTC
clone size: few; D gene: -; J gene: TRBJ2-6; V gene: TRBV4-2; CDR3 protein: CASTSASGANVLTF; CDR3 DNA: TGTGCCAGCACCTCGGCCTCTGGGGCCAACGTCCTGACTTTC
clone size: -; D gene: -; J gene: TRBJ2-1; V gene: TRBV5-1; CDR3 protein: CASSLDTFNEQFF; CDR3 DNA: TGCGCCAGCAGCTTGGACACGTTCAATGAGCAGTTCTTC
clone size: -; D gene: -; J gene: TRBJ2-1; V gene: TRBV20-1; CDR3 protein: CSAELNYNEQFF; CDR3 DNA: TGCAGTGCTGAACTGAATTACAATGAGCAGTTCTTC
clone size: -; D gene: -; J gene: TRBJ2-6; V gene: TRBV12-3/TRBV12-4; CDR3 protein: CATSWANVLTF; CDR3 DNA: TGTGCCACCAGCTGGGCCAACGTCCTGACTTTC
clone size: -; D gene: -; J gene: TRBJ1-4; V gene: TRBV7-9; CDR3 protein: CASSLLSEKLFF; CDR3 DNA: TGTGCCAGCAGCTTATTGAGTGAAAAACTGTTTTTT
clone size: -; D gene: -; J gene: TRBJ2-7; V gene: TRBV6-1; CDR3 protein: CASKSTYTHYEQYF; CDR3 DNA: TGTGCCAGCAAGTCGACCTACACACACTACGAGCAGTACTTC
clone size: -; D gene: -; J gene: TRBJ2-4; V gene: TRBV11-2; CDR3 protein: CASSLYRELYF; CDR3 DNA: TGTGCCAGCAGCTTGTACCGAGAGCTGTACTTC
clone size: once; D gene: TRBD1; J gene: TRBJ1-4; V gene: TRBV6-6; CDR3 protein: CASSAGTDNEKLFF; CDR3 DNA: TGTGCCAGCAGTGCCGGGACAGACAATGAAAAACTGTTTTTT
clone size: -; D gene: -; J gene: TRBJ2-7; V gene: TRBV28; CDR3 protein: CATGAYEQYF; CDR3 DNA: TGTGCCACAGGAGCCTACGAGCAGTACTTC
clone size: -; D gene: TRBD1; J gene: TRBJ2-7; V gene: TRBV28; CDR3 protein: CASSDRTGVYEQYF; CDR3 DNA: TGTGCCAGCAGTGATCGGACAGGGGTATACGAGCAGTACTTC
clone size: -; D gene: TRBD2; J gene: TRBJ2-3; V gene: TRBV29-1; CDR3 protein: CSVDRSGTGGGTQYF; CDR3 DNA: TGCAGCGTTGATCGTAGCGGGACCGGGGGGGGTACGCAGTATTTT
clone size: -; D gene: TRBD1; J gene: TRBJ2-7; V gene: TRBV5-8; CDR3 protein: CASNYAQGAYEQYF; CDR3 DNA: TGTGCCAGCAACTACGCCCAGGGGGCCTACGAGCAGTACTTC
clone size: few; D gene: -; J gene: TRBJ2-3; V gene: TRBV3-1; CDR3 protein: CASSQEGIEPTQYF; CDR3 DNA: TGTGCCAGCAGCCAAGAGGGAATAGAACCTACGCAGTATTTT
clone size: few; D gene: TRBD2; J gene: TRBJ2-2; V gene: TRBV20-1; CDR3 protein: CSAPLSGMAGELFF; CDR3 DNA: TGCAGTGCCCCCCTTAGCGGGATGGCCGGGGAGCTGTTTTTT
clone size: few; D gene: TRBD2; J gene: TRBJ2-1; V gene: TRBV7-9; CDR3 protein: CASSHGLAGVAYNEQFF; CDR3 DNA: TGTGCCAGCAGCCACGGACTAGCGGGAGTCGCCTACAATGAGCAGTTCTTC
clone size: -; D gene: -; J gene: TRBJ2-5; V gene: TRBV20-1; CDR3 protein: CSARGEIRETQYF; CDR3 DNA: TGCAGTGCTAGAGGGGAAATCCGAGAGACCCAGTACTTC
clone size: -; D gene: -; J gene: TRBJ1-2; V gene: TRBV7-9; CDR3 protein: CASSLDFRSYTF; CDR3 DNA: TGTGCCAGCAGCTTAGATTTCAGAAGCTACACCTTC
clone size: -; D gene: -; J gene: TRBJ1-2; V gene: TRBV30; CDR3 protein: CAWSRGTYYGYTF; CDR3 DNA: TGTGCCTGGAGTCGGGGGACCTACTATGGCTACACCTTC
clone size: -; D gene: -; J gene: TRBJ2-3; V gene: TRBV12-3/TRBV12-4; CDR3 protein: CASSPIGGGTDTQYF; CDR3 DNA: TGTGCCAGCAGCCCTATCGGTGGAGGCACAGATACGCAGTATTTT
clone size: few; D gene: -; J gene: TRBJ1-5; V gene: TRBV3-1; CDR3 protein: CASAAGDSNQPQHF; CDR3 DNA: TGTGCCAGCGCGGCCGGGGATAGCAATCAGCCCCAGCATTTT
clone size: -; D gene: -; J gene: TRBJ1-2; V gene: TRBV20-1; CDR3 protein: CSARDLRTDYGYTF; CDR3 DNA: TGCAGTGCTAGAGATCTGAGAACAGACTATGGCTACACCTTC
clone size: few; D gene: TRBD2; J gene: TRBJ2-7; V gene: TRBV28; CDR3 protein: CASRPSGSVYEQYF; CDR3 DNA: TGTGCCAGCAGACCGAGCGGGAGTGTCTACGAGCAGTACTTC
clone size: -; D gene: TRBD1; J gene: TRBJ2-7; V gene: TRBV28; CDR3 protein: CASRSQPGTAKDYEQYF; CDR3 DNA: TGTGCCAGCAGGTCCCAACCTGGGACAGCCAAAGACTACGAGCAGTACTTC
clone size: -; D gene: -; J gene: TRBJ2-7; V gene: TRBV28; CDR3 protein: CASNNQDSYEQYF; CDR3 DNA: TGTGCCAGCAACAATCAGGACAGCTACGAGCAGTACTTC
clone size: -; D gene: -; J gene: TRBJ1-5; V gene: TRBV3-1; CDR3 protein: CASSQAGYNQPQHF; CDR3 DNA: TGTGCCAGCAGCCAAGCGGGGTACAATCAGCCCCAGCATTTT
clone size: -; D gene: TRBD1; J gene: TRBJ2-1; V gene: TRBV29-1; CDR3 protein: CSVTLGQEEFF; CDR3 DNA: TGCAGCGTTACCCTTGGACAGGAAGAGTTCTTC
clone size: -; D gene: -; J gene: TRBJ2-4; V gene: TRBV7-3; CDR3 protein: CASSLNGVEQYF; CDR3 DNA: TGTGCCAGCAGCTTGAACGGTGTGGAGCAGTACTTC
clone size: -; D gene: TRBD1; J gene: TRBJ1-3; V gene: TRBV3-1; CDR3 protein: CASSPDRGTGNTIYF; CDR3 DNA: TGTGCCAGCAGCCCCGACAGGGGAACAGGAAACACCATATATTTT
clone size: few; D gene: -; J gene: TRBJ1-2; V gene: TRBV4-2; CDR3 protein: CASSQEQTNPYGYTF; CDR3 DNA: TGTGCCAGCAGCCAGGAACAAACCAACCCCTATGGCTACACCTTC
clone size: few; D gene: TRBD2; J gene: TRBJ2-5; V gene: TRBV20-1; CDR3 protein: CSAGTSGNNEQYF; CDR3 DNA: TGCAGTGCTGGGACTAGCGGGAACAATGAGCAGTACTTC
clone size: -; D gene: TRBD1; J gene: TRBJ2-1; V gene: TRBV6-5; CDR3 protein: CASSYRLRTGVDEQFF; CDR3 DNA: TGTGCCAGCAGTTACCGTCTTAGGACAGGGGTCGACGAGCAGTTCTTC
clone size: -; D gene: -; J gene: TRBJ2-7; V gene: TRBV4-2; CDR3 protein: CASSQTALSQYEQYF; CDR3 DNA: TGTGCCAGCAGCCAAACAGCCCTCTCCCAATACGAGCAGTACTTC
clone size: -; D gene: -; J gene: TRBJ2-7; V gene: TRBV20-1; CDR3 protein: CSARGGANDPNEQYF; CDR3 DNA: TGCAGTGCTAGGGGGGGGGCGAACGATCCCAATGAGCAGTACTTC
clone size: many; D gene: TRBD1; J gene: TRBJ2-2; V gene: TRBV24-1; CDR3 protein: CATSDSGQGGGELFF; CDR3 DNA: TGTGCCACCAGTGACAGTGGACAGGGGGGCGGGGAGCTGTTTTTT
clone size: -; D gene: TRBD1; J gene: TRBJ1-1; V gene: TRBV7-9; CDR3 protein: CASSGATGVIEAFF; CDR3 DNA: TGTGCCAGCAGCGGGGCGACAGGGGTCATTGAAGCTTTCTTT
clone size: -; D gene: -; J gene: TRBJ2-1; V gene: TRBV7-2; CDR3 protein: CASSSLRGAYNEQFF; CDR3 DNA: TGTGCCAGCAGCTCCCTACGGGGCGCCTACAATGAGCAGTTCTTC
clone size: few; D gene: -; J gene: TRBJ2-7; V gene: TRBV20-1; CDR3 protein: CSAVDGSYEQYF; CDR3 DNA: TGCAGTGCTGTAGACGGATCCTACGAGCAGTACTTC
clone size: once; D gene: TRBD2; J gene: TRBJ2-1; V gene: TRBV9; CDR3 protein: CASSVVLAGKSEQFF; CDR3 DNA: TGTGCCAGCAGCGTAGTTCTAGCGGGAAAGAGTGAGCAGTTCTTC